This paragraph reports one T cell receptor beta chain. This sample was included in a study of control samples from healthy donors and cancer patients. The CDR3 consists of 13 residues. V was cut by 3 bases and J by 6 bases, with 12 bases left in between. Using immunoSEQ multiplex PCR, the repertoire was profiled, and TCRdb retains in-frame clones only, with some absent. Recorded for this sample: about 190,000 clones. The receptor was derived from a woman aged 30 to 39 in good health. Specimen: blood. The chain combines TRBV12-3 or TRBV12-4 with TRBJ2-7; maybe TRBD1 (5 bases). CDR3 sequence reads: CASSLFREGEQYF. The CDR3 DNA follows: TGTGCCAGCAGTTTGTTCAGGGAAGGCGAGCAGTACTTC.